The 17 T cell receptor beta chains in this list originate from one sample, sequenced in a study of T cell responses to AZD1222 COVID-19 vaccine. Clones were read by immunoSEQ multiplex PCR, and TCRdb kept only the in-frame ones, dropping some. The table records about 150,000 clones, around 93% of them present only once. The source material was peripheral blood, sampled on day 0 of AZD1222 vaccination. These receptors came from an adult in good health.

This chain connects TRBV2 to TRBJ2-5, with 8 nucleotides matching TRBD1. The CDR3 consists of 14 residues. The germline V gene encodes CDR1 SNHLY and CDR2 FYNNEI. The J segment lost 4 bases and the V segment lost 4 bases, leaving 5 bases of the junction unmatched. CDR3 in DNA: TGTGCCAGCAGTGTCCTCAGGGGGCGAGAGACCCAGTACTTC. Translated: CASSVLRGRETQYF.

The rearrangement links TRBV10-3 to TRBJ2-1, with TRBD2 matching 13 bases. Germline CDR1 and CDR2: ENHRY and SYGVKD. V lost 3 bases and J lost 6; bases outside the gene matches: 8. The CDR3 has 17 residues. The CDR3 DNA follows: TGTGCCATCAGTGAAAGGGGGACTAGCGGGAATACCAATGAGCAGTTCTTC. Protein sequence: CAISERGTSGNTNEQFF.

The chain joins TRBV6-4 to TRBJ2-1; 10 bases match TRBD2. CDR1 is MRHNA and CDR2 is SNTAGT in the germline V gene. V gave up 7 bases and J gave up 10 bases; unmatched junction bases: 13. The CDR3 consists of 15 residues. The CDR3 DNA follows: TGTGCCAGCAAAGGGCTAGCGGGAGTGGGCTCCGAGCAGTTCTTC. Amino acids: CASKGLAGVGSEQFF.

A single count supports this clone. V and J are TRBV24-1 and TRBJ2-2, with no clear D. The V and J ends lost 0 bases and 4 bases respectively, with 5 bases between them. CDR3 size: 14 residues. The germline V gene has CDR1 KGHDR and CDR2 SFDVKD. Written as DNA, the CDR3 is TGTGCCACCAGTGATTTGTACCGCACCGGGGAGCTGTTTTTT. Amino acids: CATSDLYRTGELFF.

This chain connects TRBV12-3 or TRBV12-4 to TRBJ2-2; D not certain. V was pared by 1 base and J by 6 bases, with 3 bases between. The length of the CDR3 is 12 residues. CDR3 amino acids: CASSLGSGELFF. In DNA, the CDR3 is TGTGCCAGCAGTTTAGGATCCGGGGAGCTGTTTTTT.

The chain carries TRBV27 and TRBJ2-3; D is perhaps TRBD1 (5 bases). Germline assignment: CDR1 MNHEY and CDR2 SMNVEV (reference sequence). Deletions cut 6 bases from V and 2 bases from J, with 15 bases between. This CDR3 region has 15 residues. This CDR3 reads CASSQKPDNTDTQYF. The CDR3 nucleotides read TGTGCCAGCAGCCAAAAGCCGGACAACACAGATACGCAGTATTTT.

The chain is built from TRBV4-3 and TRBJ2-1, with D possibly TRBD2 on 5 matching bases. The CDR3 sequence is 20 residues long. CDR1 LGHNA and CDR2 YSLEER come from the germline V gene. V lost 1 base, J lost 0 bases, and 22 bases lay in between. CDR3 sequence: CASSQASGSLRFSSYNEQFF. CDR3 sequence (DNA): TGCGCCAGCAGCCAAGCATCGGGAAGTCTTAGATTTAGCTCCTACAATGAGCAGTTCTTC.

The V call is TRBV19, the J call TRBJ2-1; 10 bases align to TRBD2. Germline loops: CDR1 LNHDA, CDR2 SQIVND (reference sequence). This CDR3 is built from 18 residues. V dropped 1 base and J dropped 4; count of bases not matched to a gene: 10. The chain's CDR3 is CASSIGLAGAREYNEQFF. The CDR3 bases are TGTGCCAGTAGTATAGGCCTAGCGGGAGCACGAGAGTACAATGAGCAGTTCTTC.

The chain employs TRBV3-1 (or the pseudogene TRBV3-2) and TRBJ2-5; the match to TRBD2 covers 9 bases. Germline CDR1 is LGHDT and CDR2 is YNNKEL (reference sequence). The CDR3 loop spans 15 amino acids. V was pared by 1 base and J by 2 bases, with 2 bases of the junction left unmatched. The CDR3 reads CASSQATSGQETQYF. The CDR3 bases are TGTGCCAGCAGCCAAGCCACTAGCGGGCAAGAGACCCAGTACTTC.

Concerning this clone itself: An end of the junction differs from the germline gene, which may be a read error. This chain uses TRBV5-6 with TRBJ1-1; no clear D gene. This CDR3 contains 13 residues. Looked up from germline, CDR1 is SGHDT and CDR2 is YYEEEE. CDR3 nucleotides: TGTGCCAGCAGCTTGAACCCGAACCCTGAAGCTTTCTTT. It codes for CASSLNPNPEAFF.

This chain joins TRBV7-6 and TRBJ1-1, with D perhaps TRBD1 (5 bases). The CDR3 has 14 amino acids. The V end was cut by 5 bases, the J end by 10 bases, with 20 bases between. The germline CDR1 and CDR2 sequences are SGHVS and FNYEAQ. As DNA, the CDR3 is TGTGCCAGCAGCCCAAACCGGGACCCCCGAGGAGCTTTCTTT. Its protein is CASSPNRDPRGAFF.

CDR3 nucleotide sequence: TGTGCCAGCGGAGTACTAGCGGCACCCTACGAGCAGTACTTC. Amino acid sequence: CASGVLAAPYEQYF. J is TRBJ2-7 and V is TRBV6-5; 8 bases are a match to TRBD2. V was clipped by 8 bases and J by 2 bases; unmatched bases: 8. The CDR3 contains 14 residues. CDR1 and CDR2 from the germline V gene are MNHEY and SVGAGI.

This sequence joins TRBV5-1 and TRBJ1-3, with D unclear. With 2 bases removed from V and 0 bases from J, the gap between germline ends came to 6 bases. The CDR3 is made up of 14 amino acids. The germline gives CDR1 SGHRS, CDR2 YFSETQ. This CDR3 reads CASSFGSSGNTIYF. For the CDR3, the DNA is TGCGCCAGCAGCTTCGGCAGCTCTGGAAACACCATATATTTT.

The chain joins TRBV2 to TRBJ2-1; 9 bases are shared with TRBD2. CDR3 length equals 15 residues. Germline loops: CDR1 SNHLY, CDR2 FYNNEI. With V trimmed by 5 bases and J by 8 bases, 10 bases remained unmatched. CDR3 region: CASSLGRGGSYEQFF. The DNA for the CDR3 is TGTGCCAGCAGTCTGGGGCGGGGGGGCTCCTATGAGCAGTTCTTC.

CDR3 amino acids: CASSSRSGTGGRMSDTQYF. For the CDR3, the DNA is TGTGCCAGCAGCTCCCGGTCCGGGACAGGGGGCCGAATGTCAGATACGCAGTATTTT. The rearrangement uses TRBV7-9 and TRBJ2-3, with 12 bases matching TRBD1. Trimming took 4 bases from V and 4 from J; bases not matched to a gene: 15. The V gene's germline CDR1 is SEHNR and CDR2 FQNEAQ (reference sequence). This CDR3 is built from 19 residues.

J is TRBJ2-2 and V is TRBV21-1; TRBD1, the table's D call, lacks a check against the DNA. TRBV21-1 constitutes a pseudogene. The CDR3 sequence is 19 residues long. CDR3 DNA: TGTGCCAGCAGCAAAGCGCCTCGTGGGGCCAGACAGAGGACCGGGGAGCTGTTTTTT. As protein: CASSKAPRGARQRTGELFF.

The chain is built from TRBV27 and TRBJ2-2, with D possibly TRBD1 on 6 matching bases. Trimming took off 5 bases at V and 7 bases at J, with 14 bases between the two ends. This CDR3 spans 14 amino acids. Looked up from germline, CDR1 is MNHEY and CDR2 is SMNVEV (reference sequence). The CDR3 loop reads CASSRGQRGGELFF. As DNA, the CDR3 is TGTGCCAGCAGTCGTGGACAGAGGGGCGGGGAGCTGTTTTTT.